The rows below give T cell receptor beta chains drawn from one sample of a study of blood T cells in healthy people across ages. TCRdb reprocessed the 5' RACE reads via MiXCR and lists one record per CDR3 protein. Of 750,000 to 950,000 distinct CDR3 sequences listed, roughly 25% are singletons. These data also formed part of another study, on T cells of mothers and their children.

Sample: blood. The receptor source for this set is a boy between 10 and 17 years old in good health. Each CDR3 is given with its conserved first and last residue. D genes are given only for firm matches. The size entry is marked missing in some rows and otherwise reads once, few, many or a size class.

v_call	clone_size	d_call	j_call	cdr3_aa	cdr3_nt
TRBV20-1	few	.	TRBJ2-2	CSARAGPEVGELFF	TGCAGTGCTAGAGCCGGGCCGGAAGTAGGGGAGCTGTTTTTT
TRBV2	.	TRBD2	TRBJ2-7	CASRGTSGTYEQYF	TGTGCCAGCAGGGGGACTAGCGGGACCTACGAGCAGTACTTC
TRBV20-1	few	.	TRBJ1-3	CSARPVSGNTIYF	TGCAGTGCCCGACCGGTTTCTGGAAACACCATATATTTT
TRBV2	few	TRBD1	TRBJ2-2	CASRETGGAYTGELFF	TGTGCCAGCAGGGAGACAGGGGGGGCGTACACCGGGGAGCTGTTTTTT
TRBV6-5	few	.	TRBJ2-1	CATYGVLKNEQFF	TGTGCCACCTACGGGGTTTTGAAGAATGAGCAGTTCTTC
TRBV3-1	.	.	TRBJ1-1	CASSQGVGRPTGGTEAFF	TGTGCCAGCAGCCAAGGAGTTGGTCGGCCCACGGGGGGGACTGAAGCTTTCTTT
TRBV10-3	.	TRBD1	TRBJ2-5	CAISIGTEETQYF	TGTGCCATCAGTATCGGGACAGAAGAGACCCAGTACTTC
TRBV12-3/TRBV12-4	few	TRBD1	TRBJ2-5	CASTLGTGKETQYF	TGTGCCAGCACTCTTGGGACAGGAAAAGAGACCCAGTACTTC
TRBV2	few	TRBD1	TRBJ1-5	CASSYTGTGALQPQHF	TGTGCCAGCAGTTACACCGGGACAGGGGCATTGCAGCCCCAGCATTTT
TRBV2	.	TRBD1	TRBJ1-2	CASSGHRGTNYGYTF	TGTGCCAGCAGCGGACACAGGGGGACAAACTATGGCTACACCTTC
TRBV13	.	TRBD1	TRBJ1-4	CATSVGQGANGEKLFF	TGTGCCACCTCGGTGGGACAGGGGGCGAATGGTGAAAAACTGTTTTTT
TRBV29-1	.	.	TRBJ1-1	CSVPEKAEAFF	TGCAGCGTCCCCGAGAAGGCTGAAGCTTTCTTT
TRBV18	.	TRBD1	TRBJ2-7	CASSRQQGIEYEQYF	TGTGCCAGCTCACGACAACAGGGGATTGAGTACGAGCAGTACTTC
TRBV29-1	.	TRBD1	TRBJ2-1	CSVEVGQGVGEQFF	TGCAGCGTTGAAGTGGGACAGGGGGTTGGTGAGCAGTTCTTC
TRBV6-2/TRBV6-3	.	.	TRBJ2-7	CASSPPSDGTYEQYF	TGTGCCAGCAGCCCCCCGAGCGACGGGACCTACGAGCAGTACTTC
TRBV5-1	.	.	TRBJ2-3	CASSLVGQGTTDTQYF	TGCGCCAGCAGCTTAGTCGGCCAGGGGACCACAGATACGCAGTATTTT
TRBV15	few	.	TRBJ2-6	CATSRDSHSGANVLTF	TGTGCCACCAGCAGAGATAGCCACTCTGGGGCCAACGTCCTGACTTTC
TRBV7-2	few	TRBD1	TRBJ2-3	CASSYQSGGRADTQYF	TGTGCCAGCAGCTACCAATCAGGGGGTAGGGCAGATACGCAGTATTTT
TRBV2	few	.	TRBJ2-5	CASTEFYAETQYF	TGTGCCAGCACGGAGTTCTACGCGGAGACCCAGTACTTC